The following is a T cell receptor (beta chain) sequence with its context. Germline values: CDR1 MNHNS, CDR2 SASEGT. Trimming took 3 bases from V and 11 from J, leaving 14 bases between them. This CDR3 has 12 amino acids. This entry comes from a study of early T cells in non-severe SARS-CoV-2 infection. From the 5' RACE reads, TCRdb called clonotypes with MiXCR, one entry per CDR3 protein. The data hold under 95,000 distinct CDR3 sequences, with under 15% observed a single time. The receptor was isolated from an adult who was a healthcare worker with PCR-confirmed SARS-CoV-2 infection or an uninfected control (not recorded which). V and J are TRBV6-1 and TRBJ2-7; D may correspond to TRBD1 or TRBD2 (5 bases each). Input material: whole blood. CDR3 bases: TGTGCCAGCAGTGAGGGTTGGGACCCCGAGTACTTC. It translates to CASSEGWDPEYF.